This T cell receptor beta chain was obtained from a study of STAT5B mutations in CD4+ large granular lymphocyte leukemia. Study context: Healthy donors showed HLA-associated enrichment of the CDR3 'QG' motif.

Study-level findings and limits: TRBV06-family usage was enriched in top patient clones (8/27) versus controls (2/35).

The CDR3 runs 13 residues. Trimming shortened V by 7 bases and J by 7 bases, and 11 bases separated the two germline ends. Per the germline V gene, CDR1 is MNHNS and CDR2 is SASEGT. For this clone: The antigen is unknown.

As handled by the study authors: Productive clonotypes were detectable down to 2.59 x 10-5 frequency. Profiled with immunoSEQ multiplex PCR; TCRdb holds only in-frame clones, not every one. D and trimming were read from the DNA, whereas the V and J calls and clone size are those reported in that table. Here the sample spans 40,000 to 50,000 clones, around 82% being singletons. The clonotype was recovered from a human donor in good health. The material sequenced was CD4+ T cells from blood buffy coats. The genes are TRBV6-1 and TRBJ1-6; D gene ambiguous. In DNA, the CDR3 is TGTGCCAGCATTGAGGTTCTCAATTCACCCCTCCACTTT. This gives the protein CASIEVLNSPLHF.